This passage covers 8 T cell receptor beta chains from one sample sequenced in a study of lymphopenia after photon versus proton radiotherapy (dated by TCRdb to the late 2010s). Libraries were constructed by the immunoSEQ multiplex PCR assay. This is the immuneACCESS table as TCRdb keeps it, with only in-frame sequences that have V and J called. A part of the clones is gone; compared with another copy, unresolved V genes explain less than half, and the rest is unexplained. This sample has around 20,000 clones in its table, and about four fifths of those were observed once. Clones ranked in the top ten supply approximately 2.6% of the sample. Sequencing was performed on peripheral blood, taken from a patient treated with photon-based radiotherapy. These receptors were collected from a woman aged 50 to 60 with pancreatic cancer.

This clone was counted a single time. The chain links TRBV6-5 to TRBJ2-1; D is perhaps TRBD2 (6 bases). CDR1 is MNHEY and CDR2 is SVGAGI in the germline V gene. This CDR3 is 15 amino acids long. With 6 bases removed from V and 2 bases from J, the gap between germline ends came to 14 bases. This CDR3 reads CASRRDLSTYNEQFF. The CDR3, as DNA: TGTGCCAGCAGAAGGGACTTATCTACCTACAATGAGCAGTTCTTC.

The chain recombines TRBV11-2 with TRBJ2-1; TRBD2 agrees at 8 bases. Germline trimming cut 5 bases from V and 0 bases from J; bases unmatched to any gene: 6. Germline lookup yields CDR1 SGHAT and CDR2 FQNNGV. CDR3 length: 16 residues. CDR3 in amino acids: CASSQGAGASYNEQFF. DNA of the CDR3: TGTGCCAGCAGCCAGGGAGCGGGAGCCTCCTACAATGAGCAGTTCTTC.

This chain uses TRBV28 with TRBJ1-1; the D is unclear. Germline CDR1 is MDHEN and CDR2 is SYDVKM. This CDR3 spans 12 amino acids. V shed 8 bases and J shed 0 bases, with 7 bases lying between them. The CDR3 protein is CASYDLNTEAFF. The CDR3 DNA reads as TGTGCCAGCTACGATTTGAACACTGAAGCTTTCTTT. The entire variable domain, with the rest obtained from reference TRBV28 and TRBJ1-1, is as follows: DVKVTQSSRYLVKRTGEKVFLECVQDMDHENMFWYRQDPGLGLRLIYFSYDVKMKEKGDIPEGYSVSREKKERFSLILESASTNQTSMYLCASYDLNTEAFFGQGTRLTVV.

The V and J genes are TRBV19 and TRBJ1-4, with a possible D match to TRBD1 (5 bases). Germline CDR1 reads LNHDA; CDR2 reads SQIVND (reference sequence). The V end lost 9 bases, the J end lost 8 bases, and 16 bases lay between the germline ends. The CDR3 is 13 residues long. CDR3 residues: CASRRGPREKLFF. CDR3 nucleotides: TGTGCCAGCCGACGGGGACCCCGGGAAAAACTGTTTTTT.

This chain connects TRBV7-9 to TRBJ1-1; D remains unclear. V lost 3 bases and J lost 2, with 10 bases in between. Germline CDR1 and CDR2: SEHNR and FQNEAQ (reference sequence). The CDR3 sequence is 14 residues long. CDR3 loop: CASSFVGVNTEAFF. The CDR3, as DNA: TGTGCCAGCAGCTTTGTCGGGGTTAACACTGAAGCTTTCTTT.

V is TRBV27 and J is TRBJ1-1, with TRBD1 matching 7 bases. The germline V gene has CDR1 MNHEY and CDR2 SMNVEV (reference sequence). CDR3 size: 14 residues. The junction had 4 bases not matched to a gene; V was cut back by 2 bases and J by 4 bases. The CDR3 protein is CASSLRQGGTEAFF. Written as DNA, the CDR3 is TGTGCCAGCAGTTTACGTCAGGGGGGCACTGAAGCTTTCTTT.

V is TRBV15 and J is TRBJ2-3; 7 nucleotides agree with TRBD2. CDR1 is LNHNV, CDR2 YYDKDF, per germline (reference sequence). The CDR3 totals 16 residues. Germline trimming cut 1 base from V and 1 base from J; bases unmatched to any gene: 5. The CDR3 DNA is TGTGCCACCAGCAGAGGTGCGGGAGTGGGCACAGATACGCAGTATTTT. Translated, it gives CATSRGAGVGTDTQYF.

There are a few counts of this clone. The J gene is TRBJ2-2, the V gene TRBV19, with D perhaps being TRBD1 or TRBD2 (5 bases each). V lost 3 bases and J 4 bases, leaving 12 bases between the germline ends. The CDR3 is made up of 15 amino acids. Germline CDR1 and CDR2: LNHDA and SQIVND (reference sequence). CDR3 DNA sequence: TGTGCCAGTAGTATGGGGACCTCCCCCACCGGGGAGCTGTTTTTT. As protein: CASSMGTSPTGELFF.